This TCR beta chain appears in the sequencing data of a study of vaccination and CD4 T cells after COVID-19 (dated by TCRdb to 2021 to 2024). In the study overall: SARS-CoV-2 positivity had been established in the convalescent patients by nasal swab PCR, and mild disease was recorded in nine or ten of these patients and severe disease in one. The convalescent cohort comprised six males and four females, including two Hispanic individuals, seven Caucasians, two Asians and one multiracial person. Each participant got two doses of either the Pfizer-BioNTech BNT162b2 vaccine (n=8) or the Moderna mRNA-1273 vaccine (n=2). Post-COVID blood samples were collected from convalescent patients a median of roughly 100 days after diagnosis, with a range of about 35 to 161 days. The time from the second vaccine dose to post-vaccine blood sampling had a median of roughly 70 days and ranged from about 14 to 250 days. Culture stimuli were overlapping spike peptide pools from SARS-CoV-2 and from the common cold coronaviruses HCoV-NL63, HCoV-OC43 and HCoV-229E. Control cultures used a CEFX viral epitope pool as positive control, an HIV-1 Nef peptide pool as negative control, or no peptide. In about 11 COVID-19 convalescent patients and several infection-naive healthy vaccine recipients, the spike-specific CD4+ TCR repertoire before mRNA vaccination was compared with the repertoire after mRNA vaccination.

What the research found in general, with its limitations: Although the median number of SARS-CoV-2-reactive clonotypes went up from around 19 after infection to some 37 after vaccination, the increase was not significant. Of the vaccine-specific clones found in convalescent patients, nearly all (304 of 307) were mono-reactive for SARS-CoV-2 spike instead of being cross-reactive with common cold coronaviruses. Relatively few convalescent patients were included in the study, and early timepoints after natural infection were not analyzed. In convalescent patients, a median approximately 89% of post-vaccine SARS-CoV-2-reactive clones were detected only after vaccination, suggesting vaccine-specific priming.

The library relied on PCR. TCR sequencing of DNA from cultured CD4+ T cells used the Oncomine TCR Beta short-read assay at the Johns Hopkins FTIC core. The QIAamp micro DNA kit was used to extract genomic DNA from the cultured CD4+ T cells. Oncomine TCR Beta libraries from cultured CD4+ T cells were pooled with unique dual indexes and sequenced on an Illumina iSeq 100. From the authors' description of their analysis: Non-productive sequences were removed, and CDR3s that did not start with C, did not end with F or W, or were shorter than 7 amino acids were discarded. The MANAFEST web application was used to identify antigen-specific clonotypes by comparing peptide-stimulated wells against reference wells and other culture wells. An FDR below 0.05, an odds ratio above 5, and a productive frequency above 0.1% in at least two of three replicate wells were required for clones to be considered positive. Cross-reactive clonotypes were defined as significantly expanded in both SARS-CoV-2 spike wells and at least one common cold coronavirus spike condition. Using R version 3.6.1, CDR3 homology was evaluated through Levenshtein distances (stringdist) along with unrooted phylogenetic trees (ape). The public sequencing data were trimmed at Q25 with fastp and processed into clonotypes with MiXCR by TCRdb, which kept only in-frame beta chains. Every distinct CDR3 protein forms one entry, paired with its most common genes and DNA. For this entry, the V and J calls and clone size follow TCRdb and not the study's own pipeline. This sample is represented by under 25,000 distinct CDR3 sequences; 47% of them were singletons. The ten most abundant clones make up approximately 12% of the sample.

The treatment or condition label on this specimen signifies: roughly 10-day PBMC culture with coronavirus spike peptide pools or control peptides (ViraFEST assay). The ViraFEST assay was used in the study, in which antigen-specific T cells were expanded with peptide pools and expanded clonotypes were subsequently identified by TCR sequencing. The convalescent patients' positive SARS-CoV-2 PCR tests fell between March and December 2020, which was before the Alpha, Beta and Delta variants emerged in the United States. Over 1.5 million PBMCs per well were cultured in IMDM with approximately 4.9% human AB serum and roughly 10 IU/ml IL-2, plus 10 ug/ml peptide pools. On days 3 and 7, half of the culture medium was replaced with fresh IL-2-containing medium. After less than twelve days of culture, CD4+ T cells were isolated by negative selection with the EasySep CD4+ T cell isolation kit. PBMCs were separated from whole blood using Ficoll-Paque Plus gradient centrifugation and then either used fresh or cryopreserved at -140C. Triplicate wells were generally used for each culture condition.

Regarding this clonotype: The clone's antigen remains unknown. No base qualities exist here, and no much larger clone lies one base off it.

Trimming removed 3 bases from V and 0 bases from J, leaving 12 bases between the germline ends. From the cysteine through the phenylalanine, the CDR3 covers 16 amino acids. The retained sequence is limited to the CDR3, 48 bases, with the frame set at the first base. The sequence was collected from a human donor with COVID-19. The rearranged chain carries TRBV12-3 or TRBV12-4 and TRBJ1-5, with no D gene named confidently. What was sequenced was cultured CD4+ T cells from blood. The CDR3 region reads CASSFMQLDSNQPQHF. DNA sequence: TGTGCCAGCAGTTTTATGCAGCTAGATAGCAATCAGCCCCAGCATTTT.